This T cell receptor (beta chain) was recorded in a study of neurological immune-mediated disorders. TCRdb ran MiXCR on the 5' RACE reads and lists one entry per CDR3 protein. The data contain about 40,000 distinct CDR3 sequences, over 2% of them seen just once; the ten biggest clones take up approximately 2.3%. In this sample, this clonotype turned up a few times. The antigen is not known. Study-level results: Among 34 multiple sclerosis patients, 18 had repertoires that phylogenetic grouping placed in one related-CDR3 cluster, a possible signature.

After removal of 5 bases from V and 2 bases from J, the junction contained 7 bases not matched to a gene. The CDR3 extends over 14 amino acids. CDR1 is SGHRS, CDR2 YFSETQ, per germline. The J gene is TRBJ2-7, the V gene TRBV5-1; the match to TRBD2 covers 7 bases. Sequencing was done on a sample of PBMCs. This sequence was found in a man in his fifties with multiple sclerosis. The DNA for the CDR3 is TGCGCCAGCAGGTGGGGAGGGGACCCCTACGAGCAGTACTTC. Translated, it gives CASRWGGDPYEQYF. The entire variable domain, with the rest obtained from reference TRBV5-1 and TRBJ2-7, is as follows: KAGVTQTPRYLIKTRGQQVTLSCSPISGHRSVSWYQQTPGQGLQFLFEYFSETQRNKGNFPGRFSGRQFSNSRSEMNVSTLELGDSALYLCASRWGGDPYEQYFGPGTRLTVT.